The clone carrying this T cell receptor (beta chain) was observed a few times. Its antigen is still unknown. A much larger clone is a single base away; this may be a read error. These data originate in a study of blood T cells in healthy people across ages. Points from the study as a whole: With age, beta diversity per million T cells declined roughly linearly, significantly by 40.

Alongside a J-beta primer mix, a sample-barcoded 5' primer served in a second PCR lasting roughly 6 to 11 cycles. TCRdb re-analysed the 5' RACE reads in MiXCR, keeping a single row per CDR3 protein. The repertoire has 550,000 to 800,000 distinct CDR3 sequences, about 32% of them found once; the top ten carry over 15%. The CDR3 has 18 residues. Germline lookup yields CDR1 SGHRS and CDR2 YFSETQ. V is TRBV5-1 and J is TRBJ2-3; D is perhaps TRBD1 (7 bases). Specimen: blood. This TCR was sampled from an elderly woman in good health. The CDR3 reads CTSSWRDRKVHSTDTQYF. CDR3 nucleotides: TGCACCAGCAGCTGGAGGGACAGAAAGGTACATAGCACAGATACGCAGTATTTT.